A single sample is the source of the 28 T cell receptor beta chains below, sequenced in a study of radiotherapy plus CTLA-4 blockade in lung cancer. Sequenced by immunoSEQ multiplex PCR; TCRdb stores in-frame clones only, minus some. The sample contains 45,000 to 55,000 clones, around 85% of which appear only once. The source was peripheral blood, collected from a patient treated with radiotherapy plus ipilimumab. These receptor sequences come from a human donor with non-small cell lung cancer who had a partial response to radiotherapy plus ipilimumab.

V gene TRBV11-2 combines with J gene TRBJ2-7; perhaps TRBD1 as D (6 bases). From germline, CDR1 is SGHAT and CDR2 FQNNGV. V lost 5 bases and J lost 7, with 9 bases in between. This CDR3 region has 11 residues. The CDR3 DNA follows: TGTGCCAGCAGCGAAGGGGGAGAGCAGTACTTC. Its protein is CASSEGGEQYF.

The CDR3 here is CASSNSQANQPQHF. The CDR3 DNA is TGTGCCAGCAGTAACAGCCAAGCCAATCAGCCCCAGCATTTT. This chain uses TRBV6-1 with TRBJ1-5, with unresolved D. CDR1 and CDR2 (germline): MNHNS, SASEGT. The CDR3 loop spans 14 amino acids. V was clipped by 5 bases and J by 3 bases, with 11 bases between them.

The genes are TRBV30 and TRBJ1-1, with 7 bases matching TRBD1. Trimming at V came to 3 bases and at J to 0 bases, leaving 4 bases not matched to a gene. Germline V gene lookup returns CDR1 GTSNPN and CDR2 SVGIG (reference sequence). The CDR3 totals 14 residues. The CDR3 sequence is CAWSTGVMNTEAFF. As DNA, the CDR3 is TGTGCCTGGAGCACAGGGGTTATGAACACTGAAGCTTTCTTT. Complete variable domain (other parts from reference TRBV30 and TRBJ1-1): SQTIHQWPATLVQPVGSPLSLECTVEGTSNPNLYWYRQAAGRGLQLLFYSVGIGQISSEVPQNLSASRPQDRQFILSSKKLLLSDSGFYLCAWSTGVMNTEAFFGQGTRLTVV.

This clone came up a few times. V gene TRBV25-1 combines with J gene TRBJ1-1; 12 nucleotides align to TRBD1. The length of the CDR3 is 13 residues. In germline, CDR1 is MGHDK, CDR2 SYGVNS. V trimming: 10 bases; J trimming: 11 bases; junction bases outside the gene matches: 11. The CDR3 reads CATTGQGALGAFF. As DNA, the CDR3 is TGTGCCACTACGGGACAGGGGGCATTAGGGGCTTTCTTT.

The chain is built from TRBV5-1 and TRBJ1-1, with a tentative D call TRBD1 (5 bases). Germline CDR1 is SGHRS and CDR2 is YFSETQ. CDR3 length: 14 residues. Trimming left V 2 bases short and J 3 bases short, with 11 bases between. CDR3 coding DNA: TGCGCCAGCAGCTTCGGGGGTGGGGACACTGAAGCTTTCTTT. It specifies CASSFGGGDTEAFF.

The rearrangement uses TRBV19 and TRBJ1-5; 7 bases agree with TRBD1. Losses at the gene ends were 1 base for V and 0 bases for J; bases not matched to a gene: 6. Germline CDR1 is LNHDA and CDR2 is SQIVND (reference sequence). This CDR3 contains 17 residues. This CDR3 is CASSIGGQRNSNQPQHF. CDR3 DNA sequence: TGTGCCAGTAGTATAGGGGGACAGAGAAATAGCAATCAGCCCCAGCATTTT.

This clone is a singleton in its sample. The rearrangement links TRBV10-3 to TRBJ2-1, with 8 bases that match TRBD2. The V gene end was trimmed by 4 bases and the J gene end by 9 bases; junction bases not matched to a gene: 8. The CDR3 loop spans 14 amino acids. The germline V gene encodes CDR1 ENHRY and CDR2 SYGVKD. The DNA for the CDR3 is TGTGCCATCAGTGCTCTGGCGGGGGGCGGTGAGCAGTTCTTC. Protein: CAISALAGGGEQFF.

V is TRBV5-6 and J is TRBJ2-3, with D possibly matching TRBD1 (5 bases). Germline lookup yields CDR1 SGHDT and CDR2 YYEEEE. Trimming cost V 1 base and J 5 bases, with 11 bases left between them. The CDR3 totals 14 residues. CDR3: CASSLSGARDTQYF. CDR3 sequence (DNA): TGTGCCAGCAGCTTGAGTGGGGCTCGAGATACGCAGTATTTT.

The chain has TRBV5-4 and TRBJ1-1; 8 bases match TRBD1. This CDR3 spans 16 amino acids. Germline-derived CDR1 and CDR2 are SGHNT and YYREEE (reference sequence). V lost 4 bases and J lost 4; bases outside the gene matches: 12. The CDR3 DNA reads as TGTGCCAGCAGCGGAATAACAGGGGGGAGAGGCACTGAAGCTTTCTTT. Translation gives CASSGITGGRGTEAFF.

The rearrangement joins TRBV6-1 to TRBJ2-1; D is unresolved. The V and J ends lost 4 bases and 3 bases respectively, with 10 bases between them. Germline values: CDR1 MNHNS, CDR2 SASEGT. This CDR3 is 14 amino acids long. This CDR3 reads CASSVAEYYNEQFF. In DNA, the CDR3 is TGTGCCAGCAGTGTGGCAGAATACTACAATGAGCAGTTCTTC.

The gene calls are TRBV7-9 and TRBJ2-3, with D perhaps TRBD2 (6 bases). Germline CDR1 and CDR2: SEHNR and FQNEAQ (reference sequence). The CDR3 extends over 13 amino acids. Trimming pared 4 bases from V and 11 bases from J, leaving 16 bases between. The CDR3 DNA is TGTGCCAGCAGCTACTCGGGGGATATGAAGCAGTATTTT. Its protein product is CASSYSGDMKQYF. Full variable domain (rest looked up from reference TRBV7-9 and TRBJ2-3): DTGVSQNPRHKITKRGQNVTFRCDPISEHNRLYWYRQTLGQGPEFLTYFQNEAQLEKSRLLSDRFSAERPKGSFSTLEIQRTEQGDSAMYLCASSYSGDMKQYFGPGTRLTVL.

The rearrangement joins TRBV5-8 to TRBJ2-3; TRBD1 matches 7 bases. The CDR3 totals 16 residues. Germline trimming cut 2 bases from V and 1 base from J; bases unmatched to any gene: 7. Germline assignment: CDR1 SGHTS and CDR2 YDEGEE. As DNA, the CDR3 is TGTGCCAGCAGCTTCCCCGACAGGGCGGGCACAGATACGCAGTATTTT. Translated, it gives CASSFPDRAGTDTQYF.

This chain joins TRBV19 and TRBJ1-5; 8 bases are a match to TRBD1. This CDR3 has 16 amino acids. Germline lookup yields CDR1 LNHDA and CDR2 SQIVND (reference sequence). With 4 bases clipped from V and 5 bases from J, the junction kept 10 bases outside the gene matches. The CDR3 loop is CASSTNDRGDHQPQHF. The CDR3 DNA follows: TGTGCCAGTAGTACTAACGACAGGGGAGATCATCAGCCCCAGCATTTT.

The V and J genes are TRBV19 and TRBJ2-3; TRBD2 matches at 9 bases. The CDR3 length is 16 residues. From germline, CDR1 is LNHDA and CDR2 SQIVND (reference sequence). V trimming: 7 bases; J trimming: 6 bases; junction bases outside the gene matches: 14. CDR3 sequence reads: CASKRGGGGGIDTQYF. The CDR3 DNA sequence: TGTGCCAGTAAGAGGGGTGGCGGGGGGGGCATTGATACGCAGTATTTT.

The genes are TRBV5-1 and TRBJ1-2, with a weak D call TRBD1 (6 bases). CDR3 length equals 13 residues. Trimming took 4 bases from V and 6 from J, leaving 13 bases between them. Germline V gives CDR1 SGHRS, CDR2 YFSETQ. CDR3 DNA sequence: TGCGCCAGCAGCCTGACAGGAGCTGATGGCTACACCTTC. It specifies CASSLTGADGYTF.

With regard to this clone: Compared with germline, one end of the junction differs, possibly owing to a read error. This chain joins TRBV5-4 and TRBJ1-1; weak D call: TRBD1 (5 bases). Germline assignment: CDR1 SGHNT and CDR2 YYREEE (reference sequence). The CDR3 has 16 amino acids. The DNA of the CDR3 is TGCGCCAGCAGCCAAGACTGGGCAGGGACTTACACTGAAGCTTTCTTT. Protein: CASSQDWAGTYTEAFF.

V usage is TRBV7-9 and J usage is TRBJ2-7, with 11 nucleotides matching TRBD1. The J segment lost 2 bases and the V segment lost 0 bases, leaving 6 bases of the junction unmatched. The CDR3 spans 17 residues. Per the germline V gene, CDR1 is SEHNR and CDR2 is FQNEAQ (reference sequence). The DNA of the CDR3 is TGTGCCAGCAGCTTAGCGCCGTTGGGACAGGGGGCCTACGAGCAGTACTTC. This encodes CASSLAPLGQGAYEQYF.

The chain has TRBV19 and TRBJ1-4, with D perhaps TRBD1 (5 bases). The CDR3 covers 15 residues. The germline V and J ends were trimmed by 7 bases and 6 bases, with 18 bases remaining between them. Germline V gene sequence: CDR1 LNHDA, CDR2 SQIVND (reference sequence). As DNA, the CDR3 is TGTGCCAGTAAAATCGGCCCCTCGGGGGATGAAAAACTGTTTTTT. The encoded protein is CASKIGPSGDEKLFF.

The V gene is TRBV6-5, the J gene TRBJ2-7; the D gene is possibly TRBD1 (6 bases). This CDR3 has 14 residues. CDR1 MNHEY and CDR2 SVGAGI come from the germline V gene. The V and J ends lost 4 bases and 5 bases respectively, with 15 bases between them. CDR3 amino acids: CASSLTVQGHEQYF. The CDR3 bases are TGTGCCAGCAGTTTGACCGTACAGGGCCACGAGCAGTACTTC.

The chain combines TRBV19 with TRBJ2-1; no reliable D call. CDR3 length: 13 residues. The germline V gene has CDR1 LNHDA and CDR2 SQIVND (reference sequence). The V gene lost 5 bases and the J gene lost 2 bases, with 7 bases spanning the gap. Here the CDR3 DNA reads TGTGCCAGTAGTCCGTTTACCTACAATGAGCAGTTCTTC. It translates to CASSPFTYNEQFF. Together with reference TRBV19 and TRBJ2-1, the CDR3 gives the full variable domain: DGGITQSPKYLFRKEGQNVTLSCEQNLNHDAMYWYRQDPGQGLRLIYYSQIVNDFQKGDIAEGYSVSREKKESFPLTVTSAQKNPTAFYLCASSPFTYNEQFFGPGTRLTVL.

The chain couples TRBV6-6 to TRBJ1-2, with 10 nucleotides matching TRBD1. J was trimmed by 2 bases and V by 10 bases; bases with no gene match: 7. This CDR3 is 14 amino acids long. Germline CDR1 is MNHNY and CDR2 is SVGAGI (reference sequence). The CDR3 sequence: CATLRDRGNYGYTF. In DNA form, the CDR3 reads TGTGCCACCCTCCGGGACAGGGGAAACTATGGCTACACCTTC.

The rearrangement links TRBV11-1 to TRBJ1-1; D is unclear. Trimming cost V 3 bases and J 2 bases, with 7 bases left between them. The germline V gene encodes CDR1 SGHAT and CDR2 FQDESV (reference sequence). The CDR3 has 13 residues. The CDR3 loop reads CASSLGRNTEAFF. The CDR3 nucleotides read TGTGCCAGCAGCTTGGGCAGAAACACTGAAGCTTTCTTT.

The CDR3 region is CASSAGTVYNEQFF. The CDR3 DNA reads TGTGCCAGCAGCGCCGGGACTGTTTACAATGAGCAGTTCTTC. This chain connects TRBV9 to TRBJ2-1, with a tentative D call TRBD2 (6 bases). Germline V gene lookup returns CDR1 SGDLS and CDR2 YYNGEE. The CDR3 has 14 amino acids. The V gene lost 3 bases and the J gene lost 4 bases, with 11 bases spanning the gap.

The rearrangement uses TRBV7-8 and TRBJ2-3, with D unresolved. In germline, CDR1 is SGHVS, CDR2 FQNEAQ. The germline V and J ends were trimmed by 5 bases and 2 bases, with 14 bases remaining between them. This CDR3 comprises 15 residues. The CDR3 bases are TGTGCCAGCAGCCCGCGACAAGTAGACACAGATACGCAGTATTTT. Amino acids: CASSPRQVDTDTQYF. Variable domain in full (rest from reference TRBV7-8 and TRBJ2-3): GAGVSQSPRYKVAKRGQDVALRCDPISGHVSLFWYQQALGQGPEFLTYFQNEAQLDKSGLPSDRFFAERPEGSVSTLKIQRTQQEDSAVYLCASSPRQVDTDTQYFGPGTRLTVL.

V usage is TRBV7-9 and J usage is TRBJ1-1, with 7 bases fitting TRBD1. The CDR3 has 15 residues. The trim removed 1 base at V and 6 bases at J, leaving 8 bases unmatched. Germline-derived CDR1 and CDR2 are SEHNR and FQNEAQ (reference sequence). CDR3 in DNA: TGTGCCAGCAGCTTAGTCCGCAGGGGGTGGGCTGAAGCTTTCTTT. Amino acids: CASSLVRRGWAEAFF.

This clone turned up a few times. This chain connects TRBV5-1 to TRBJ2-1; TRBD2 is a possible D gene (6 bases). The CDR3 has 14 amino acids. Germline V lookup: CDR1 SGHRS, CDR2 YFSETQ. The V end was cut by 5 bases, the J end by 6 bases, with 15 bases between. The CDR3 nucleotides read TGCGCCAGCAGAGGCCAGGGACTTCTCAATGAGCAGTTCTTC. It codes for CASRGQGLLNEQFF.

V usage is TRBV10-2 and J usage is TRBJ1-2; no definite D call. The CDR3 extends over 12 amino acids. Germline CDR1 is WSHSY and CDR2 is SAAADI. V lost 4 bases, J lost 2 bases, and 5 bases lay in between. In DNA form, the CDR3 reads TGCGCCAGCAGTGGTCAGAACTATGGCTACACCTTC. Amino acid sequence: CASSGQNYGYTF.

The gene calls are TRBV10-2 and TRBJ2-3; TRBD2 aligns across 9 bases. The germline gives CDR1 WSHSY, CDR2 SAAADI. This CDR3 is 17 amino acids long. Losses at the gene ends were 0 bases for V and 3 bases for J; bases not matched to a gene: 7. The CDR3 sequence: CASSESGTSIVTDTQYF. DNA of the CDR3: TGCGCCAGCAGTGAGTCAGGGACTAGCATCGTTACAGATACGCAGTATTTT.